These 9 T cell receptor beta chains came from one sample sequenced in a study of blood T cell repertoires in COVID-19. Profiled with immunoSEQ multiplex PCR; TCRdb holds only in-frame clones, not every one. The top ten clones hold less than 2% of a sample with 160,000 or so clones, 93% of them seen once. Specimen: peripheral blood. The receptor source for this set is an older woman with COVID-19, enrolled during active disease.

In nucleotides, the CDR3 is TGTGCCAGCAGCTTATTACCGGAGTTCGGTGAAAAACTGTTTTTT. Translating it yields CASSLLPEFGEKLFF. The V gene is TRBV7-2, the J gene TRBJ1-4; no reliable D call. The CDR3 is 15 amino acids. Germline V gene lookup returns CDR1 SGHTA and CDR2 FQGNSA. The germline V and J ends were trimmed by 2 bases and 7 bases, with 14 bases remaining between them.

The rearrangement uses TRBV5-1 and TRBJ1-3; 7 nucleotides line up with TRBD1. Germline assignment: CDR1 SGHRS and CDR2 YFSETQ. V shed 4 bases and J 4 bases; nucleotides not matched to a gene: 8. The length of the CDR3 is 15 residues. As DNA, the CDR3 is TGCGCCAGCAGCAGGGGACAGTTGGGAGGAAACACCATATATTTT. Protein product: CASSRGQLGGNTIYF.

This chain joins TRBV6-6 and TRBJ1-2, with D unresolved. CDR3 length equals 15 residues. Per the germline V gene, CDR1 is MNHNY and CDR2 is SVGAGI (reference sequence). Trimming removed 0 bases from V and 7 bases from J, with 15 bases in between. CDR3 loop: CASSYSMAGKGGYTF. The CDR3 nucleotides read TGTGCCAGCAGTTACTCGATGGCGGGAAAAGGTGGCTACACCTTC.

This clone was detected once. DNA for the CDR3: TGTGCTAGCCGTGGCGGGGGGCGCTTCTATGGCTACACCTTC. It codes for CASRGGGRFYGYTF. This chain links TRBV12-5 with TRBJ1-2; possibly TRBD1 for D (6 bases). The CDR3 spans 14 residues. The V gene's germline CDR1 is LGHNT and CDR2 FRNRAP. Trimming cost V 9 bases and J 4 bases, with 18 bases left between them.

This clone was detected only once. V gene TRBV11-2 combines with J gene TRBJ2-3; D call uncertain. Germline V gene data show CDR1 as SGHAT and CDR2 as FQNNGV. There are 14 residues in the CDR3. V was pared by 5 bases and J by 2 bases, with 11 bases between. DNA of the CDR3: TGTGCCAGCAGCCCCGTGGGCCCCACAGATACGCAGTATTTT. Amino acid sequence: CASSPVGPTDTQYF.

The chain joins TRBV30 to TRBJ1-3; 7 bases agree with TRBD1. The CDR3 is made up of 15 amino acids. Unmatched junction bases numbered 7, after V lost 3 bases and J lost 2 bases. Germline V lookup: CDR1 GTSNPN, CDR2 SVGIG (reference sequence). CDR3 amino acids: CAWSTDRAPGNTIYF. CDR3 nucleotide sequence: TGTGCCTGGAGCACCGACAGGGCACCTGGAAACACCATATATTTT.

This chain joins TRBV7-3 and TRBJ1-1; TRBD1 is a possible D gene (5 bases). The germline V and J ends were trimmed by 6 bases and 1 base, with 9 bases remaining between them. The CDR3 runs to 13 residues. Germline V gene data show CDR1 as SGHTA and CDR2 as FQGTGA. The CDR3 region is CASSYGQNTEAFF. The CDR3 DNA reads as TGTGCCAGCAGTTACGGACAGAACACTGAAGCTTTCTTT.

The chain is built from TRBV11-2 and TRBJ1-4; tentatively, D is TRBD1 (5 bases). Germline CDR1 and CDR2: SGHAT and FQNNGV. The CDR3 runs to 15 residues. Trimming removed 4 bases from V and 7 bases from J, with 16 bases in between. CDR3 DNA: TGTGCCAGCAGCTCACCCGGGGGGTATCGTGAAAAACTGTTTTTT. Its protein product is CASSSPGGYREKLFF.

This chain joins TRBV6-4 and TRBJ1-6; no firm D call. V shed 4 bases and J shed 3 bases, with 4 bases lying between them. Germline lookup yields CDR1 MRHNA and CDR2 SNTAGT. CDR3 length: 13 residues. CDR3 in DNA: TGTGCCAGCAGTGCCAGCTATAATTCACCCCTCCACTTT. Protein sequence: CASSASYNSPLHF.